A selection of T cell receptor beta chains follows, all from one sample in a study of blood T cell repertoires in COVID-19. Measured with immunoSEQ multiplex PCR; TCRdb has only the in-frame clones, and not every one. There are 160,000 or so clones in the sample; over 85% occur only once, and 15% to 20% lies in the top ten. The sequenced material came from peripheral blood. All receptors derive from a man aged 55 to 70 with active or convalescent COVID-19. The CDR3 runs from the conserved cysteine through the conserved F or W. D genes are given only for firm matches. For some rows the clone size is stated as once, few or many, or as a class when expanded; others skip it.

clone_size: -
v_call: TRBV2
d_call: TRBD1
j_call: TRBJ2-7
cdr3_aa: CASSVRQGPSSYEQYF
cdr3_nt: TGTGCCAGCAGTGTAAGACAGGGCCCAAGCTCCTACGAGCAGTACTTC

clone_size: -
v_call: TRBV4-1
d_call: -
j_call: TRBJ2-7
cdr3_aa: CASSQTGRTYEQYF
cdr3_nt: TGCGCCAGCAGCCAGACAGGGAGGACCTACGAGCAGTACTTC

clone_size: -
v_call: TRBV11-2
d_call: -
j_call: TRBJ1-3
cdr3_aa: CASTLTGPGNTIYF
cdr3_nt: TGTGCCAGCACACTGACAGGACCTGGAAACACCATATATTTT

clone_size: -
v_call: TRBV3-1/TRBV3-2
d_call: -
j_call: TRBJ1-6
cdr3_aa: CASSQGGRQNSPLHF
cdr3_nt: TGTGCCAGCAGCCAGGGAGGACGCCAGAATTCACCCCTCCACTTT

clone_size: -
v_call: TRBV19
d_call: -
j_call: TRBJ1-2
cdr3_aa: CASTPAGNYGYTF
cdr3_nt: TGTGCCAGTACCCCGGCAGGGAACTATGGCTACACCTTC

clone_size: -
v_call: TRBV5-1
d_call: TRBD1
j_call: TRBJ1-2
cdr3_aa: CASSWGQGARGYGYTF
cdr3_nt: TGCGCCAGCAGCTGGGGACAGGGGGCTCGAGGCTATGGCTACACCTTC

clone_size: once
v_call: TRBV29-1
d_call: TRBD1
j_call: TRBJ2-3
cdr3_aa: CSVGPGQATTSRVDTQYF
cdr3_nt: TGCAGCGTAGGACCGGGACAGGCGACGACTAGTCGAGTAGATACGCAGTATTTT

clone_size: once
v_call: TRBV6-2/TRBV6-3
d_call: -
j_call: TRBJ2-5
cdr3_aa: CASSTTTETQYF
cdr3_nt: TGTGCCAGCAGCACTACAACAGAGACCCAGTACTTC

clone_size: -
v_call: TRBV6-1
d_call: TRBD1
j_call: TRBJ1-2
cdr3_aa: CASSDGQVGYTF
cdr3_nt: TGTGCCAGCAGTGACGGACAGGTTGGCTACACCTTC

clone_size: -
v_call: TRBV5-1
d_call: -
j_call: TRBJ2-7
cdr3_aa: CASSLLGSNTYEQYF
cdr3_nt: TGCGCCAGCAGCTTGTTGGGCTCTAATACCTACGAGCAGTACTTC

clone_size: -
v_call: TRBV2
d_call: -
j_call: TRBJ1-1
cdr3_aa: CASSDGRGINTEAFF
cdr3_nt: TGTGCCAGCAGTGACGGCCGGGGAATTAACACTGAAGCTTTCTTT

clone_size: -
v_call: TRBV7-9
d_call: -
j_call: TRBJ1-6
cdr3_aa: CASSYGSSYNSPLHF
cdr3_nt: TGTGCCAGCAGCTACGGGAGCTCCTATAATTCACCCCTCCATTTT

clone_size: once
v_call: TRBV4-1
d_call: -
j_call: TRBJ1-2
cdr3_aa: CASSQEQGLRYGYTF
cdr3_nt: TGCGCCAGCAGCCAAGAGCAGGGACTAAGGTATGGCTACACCTTC

clone_size: -
v_call: TRBV10-2
d_call: TRBD1
j_call: TRBJ2-7
cdr3_aa: CASTMGQGLNEQYF
cdr3_nt: TGCGCCAGCACCATGGGACAGGGATTGAACGAGCAGTACTTC

clone_size: -
v_call: TRBV7-8
d_call: -
j_call: TRBJ1-5
cdr3_aa: CASSPRQPQHF
cdr3_nt: TGTGCCAGCAGCCCACGGCAGCCCCAGCATTTT

clone_size: -
v_call: TRBV19
d_call: TRBD2
j_call: TRBJ2-6
cdr3_aa: CASSLGRAGLSNVLTF
cdr3_nt: TGTGCCAGTAGTCTCGGGAGGGCAGGGTTGTCCAACGTCCTGACTTTC

clone_size: -
v_call: TRBV5-1
d_call: -
j_call: TRBJ2-7
cdr3_aa: CASSLDPGVSYEQYF
cdr3_nt: TGCGCCAGCAGCTTGGATCCGGGAGTAAGCTACGAGCAGTACTTC

clone_size: -
v_call: TRBV7-2
d_call: -
j_call: TRBJ2-2
cdr3_aa: CASSLFYLASKRNTGELFF
cdr3_nt: TGTGCCAGCAGCTTATTTTATCTAGCATCAAAGCGGAACACCGGGGAGCTGTTTTTT

clone_size: -
v_call: TRBV6-5
d_call: TRBD1
j_call: TRBJ2-7
cdr3_aa: CASHRGSSYEQYF
cdr3_nt: TGTGCCAGCCACAGGGGGTCCTCCTACGAGCAGTACTTC

clone_size: -
v_call: TRBV7-9
d_call: TRBD1
j_call: TRBJ1-6
cdr3_aa: CASSPGQTENSPLHF
cdr3_nt: TGTGCCAGCAGCCCGGGACAGACGGAAAATTCACCCCTCCACTTT

clone_size: -
v_call: TRBV18
d_call: -
j_call: TRBJ1-1
cdr3_aa: CASSPGQNTEAFF
cdr3_nt: TGTGCCAGCTCGCCGGGACAGAACACTGAAGCTTTCTTT

clone_size: -
v_call: TRBV11-1
d_call: TRBD1
j_call: TRBJ1-2
cdr3_aa: CASSSAGTGGNYGYTF
cdr3_nt: TGTGCCAGCAGCTCGGCCGGGACAGGGGGAAACTATGGCTACACCTTC

clone_size: -
v_call: TRBV19
d_call: TRBD1
j_call: TRBJ1-5
cdr3_aa: CASSTPGQGINQPQHF
cdr3_nt: TGTGCCAGTAGCACCCCCGGACAGGGGATCAATCAGCCCCAGCATTTT

clone_size: -
v_call: TRBV15
d_call: -
j_call: TRBJ1-5
cdr3_aa: CATSRVPGLSNQPQHF
cdr3_nt: TGTGCCACCAGCAGAGTGCCGGGACTAAGCAATCAGCCCCAGCATTTT

clone_size: -
v_call: TRBV6-5
d_call: TRBD2
j_call: TRBJ2-7
cdr3_aa: CASSYSTSGPYEQYF
cdr3_nt: TGTGCCAGCAGTTACTCTACTAGCGGGCCCTACGAGCAGTACTTC

clone_size: -
v_call: TRBV5-1
d_call: -
j_call: TRBJ1-3
cdr3_aa: CASSFDRTGTGNTIYF
cdr3_nt: TGCGCCAGCAGCTTCGACAGAACAGGAACTGGAAACACCATATATTTT

clone_size: -
v_call: TRBV4-1
d_call: -
j_call: TRBJ1-2
cdr3_aa: CASSRLGVYGYTF
cdr3_nt: TGCGCCAGCAGCCGCCTGGGAGTCTATGGCTACACCTTC

clone_size: few
v_call: TRBV10-1
d_call: -
j_call: TRBJ1-3
cdr3_aa: CASSTGISGNTIYF
cdr3_nt: TGCGCCAGTAGCACAGGGATCTCTGGAAACACCATATATTTT

clone_size: -
v_call: TRBV7-8
d_call: -
j_call: TRBJ1-2
cdr3_aa: CASSSVGADYGYTF
cdr3_nt: TGTGCCAGCAGTTCCGTGGGGGCCGACTATGGCTACACCTTC

clone_size: -
v_call: TRBV7-2
d_call: TRBD2
j_call: TRBJ2-2
cdr3_aa: CASSLSGGAFGELFF
cdr3_nt: TGTGCCAGCAGCTTAAGCGGGGGGGCCTTCGGGGAGCTGTTTTTT

clone_size: -
v_call: TRBV10-3
d_call: TRBD2
j_call: TRBJ2-5
cdr3_aa: CAISESLRGGRETQYF
cdr3_nt: TGTGCCATCAGTGAGTCGTTGCGGGGGGGCCGAGAGACCCAGTACTTC

clone_size: -
v_call: TRBV29-1
d_call: -
j_call: TRBJ1-5
cdr3_aa: CSAGQSENQPQHF
cdr3_nt: TGCAGCGCCGGACAGAGCGAGAATCAGCCCCAGCATTTT

clone_size: -
v_call: TRBV7-9
d_call: TRBD2
j_call: TRBJ2-1
cdr3_aa: CASSYTSGPYNEQFF
cdr3_nt: TGTGCCAGCAGCTACACTAGCGGGCCTTACAATGAGCAGTTCTTC

clone_size: once
v_call: TRBV2
d_call: -
j_call: TRBJ1-3
cdr3_aa: CARPKEQLSGNTIYF
cdr3_nt: TGTGCCAGACCGAAGGAGCAGCTCTCTGGAAACACCATATATTTT

clone_size: -
v_call: TRBV19
d_call: -
j_call: TRBJ2-3
cdr3_aa: CASSLQGPRTDTQYF
cdr3_nt: TGTGCCAGTAGCTTACAGGGACCCCGCACAGATACGCAGTATTTT

clone_size: -
v_call: TRBV6-5
d_call: TRBD1
j_call: TRBJ1-2
cdr3_aa: CASSTTGGAYGYTF
cdr3_nt: TGTGCCAGCAGTACGACAGGGGGTGCCTATGGCTACACCTTC

clone_size: -
v_call: TRBV12-3/TRBV12-4
d_call: TRBD1
j_call: TRBJ1-5
cdr3_aa: CASSLGDSQPQHF
cdr3_nt: TGTGCCAGCAGTTTAGGGGACAGTCAGCCCCAGCATTTT

clone_size: -
v_call: TRBV5-1
d_call: -
j_call: TRBJ2-1
cdr3_aa: CASSLGGTATNEQFF
cdr3_nt: TGCGCCAGCAGCTTGGGGGGCACAGCTACCAATGAGCAGTTCTTC

clone_size: -
v_call: TRBV5-5
d_call: TRBD1
j_call: TRBJ2-5
cdr3_aa: CASSIGTGRETQYF
cdr3_nt: TGTGCCAGCAGCATAGGGACAGGGAGGGAGACCCAGTACTTC

clone_size: -
v_call: TRBV28
d_call: -
j_call: TRBJ2-7
cdr3_aa: CASSNTGSSYEQYF
cdr3_nt: TGTGCCAGCAGCAATACAGGAAGCTCCTACGAGCAGTACTTC

clone_size: -
v_call: TRBV10-2
d_call: -
j_call: TRBJ1-5
cdr3_aa: CASSEGGAGQPQHF
cdr3_nt: TGCGCCAGCAGTGAAGGAGGGGCAGGTCAGCCCCAGCATTTT

clone_size: -
v_call: TRBV28
d_call: -
j_call: TRBJ2-7
cdr3_aa: CASTGLAVSYEQYF
cdr3_nt: TGTGCCAGCACGGGTCTAGCTGTATCCTACGAGCAGTACTTC

clone_size: -
v_call: TRBV5-1
d_call: -
j_call: TRBJ2-3
cdr3_aa: CASTNRPPGSTDTQYF
cdr3_nt: TGCGCCAGCACCAATCGCCCTCCCGGTAGCACAGATACGCAGTATTTT

clone_size: -
v_call: TRBV28
d_call: TRBD1
j_call: TRBJ2-7
cdr3_aa: CASSLTGGNSYEQYF
cdr3_nt: TGTGCCAGCAGTTTAACAGGGGGAAACTCTTACGAGCAGTACTTC

clone_size: once
v_call: TRBV7-2
d_call: TRBD1
j_call: TRBJ1-2
cdr3_aa: CASSFGRDRVYGYTF
cdr3_nt: TGTGCCAGCAGTTTCGGGCGGGACAGAGTCTATGGCTACACCTTC

clone_size: once
v_call: TRBV19
d_call: TRBD1
j_call: TRBJ1-1
cdr3_aa: CASMRDSPSNTEAFF
cdr3_nt: TGTGCCAGTATGCGGGACAGCCCGTCGAACACTGAAGCTTTCTTT

clone_size: -
v_call: TRBV18
d_call: -
j_call: TRBJ1-6
cdr3_aa: CASSPSQVQNSPLHF
cdr3_nt: TGTGCCAGCTCACCATCACAGGTTCAAAATTCACCCCTCCACTTT

clone_size: -
v_call: TRBV10-2
d_call: -
j_call: TRBJ1-5
cdr3_aa: CASSPGQDINQPQHF
cdr3_nt: TGCGCCAGCAGCCCGGGACAAGATATTAATCAGCCCCAGCATTTT

clone_size: -
v_call: TRBV5-1
d_call: -
j_call: TRBJ1-6
cdr3_aa: CASSSAAGQYNSPLHF
cdr3_nt: TGCGCCAGCAGCTCGGCTGCTGGACAGTATAATTCACCCCTCCACTTT